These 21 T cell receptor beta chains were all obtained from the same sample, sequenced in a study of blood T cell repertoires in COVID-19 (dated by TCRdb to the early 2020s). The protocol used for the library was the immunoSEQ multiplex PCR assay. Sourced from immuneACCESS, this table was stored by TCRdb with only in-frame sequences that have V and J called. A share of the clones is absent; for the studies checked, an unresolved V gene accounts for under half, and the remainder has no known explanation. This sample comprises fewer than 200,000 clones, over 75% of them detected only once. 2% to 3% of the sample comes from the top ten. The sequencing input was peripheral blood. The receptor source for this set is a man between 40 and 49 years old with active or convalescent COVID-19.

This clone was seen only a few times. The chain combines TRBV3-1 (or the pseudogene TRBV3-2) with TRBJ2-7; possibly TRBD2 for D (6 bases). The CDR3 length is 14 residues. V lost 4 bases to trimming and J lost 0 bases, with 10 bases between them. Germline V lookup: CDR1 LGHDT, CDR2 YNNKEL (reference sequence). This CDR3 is CASSLRTISYEQYF. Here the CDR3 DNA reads TGTGCCAGCAGCCTCCGGACTATCTCCTACGAGCAGTACTTC.

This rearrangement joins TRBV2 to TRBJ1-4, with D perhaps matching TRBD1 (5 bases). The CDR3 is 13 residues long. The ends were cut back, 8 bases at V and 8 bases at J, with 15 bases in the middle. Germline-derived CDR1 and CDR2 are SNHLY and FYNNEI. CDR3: CASRLQQVEKLFF. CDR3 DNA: TGTGCCAGCCGACTCCAACAGGTCGAAAAACTGTTTTTT.

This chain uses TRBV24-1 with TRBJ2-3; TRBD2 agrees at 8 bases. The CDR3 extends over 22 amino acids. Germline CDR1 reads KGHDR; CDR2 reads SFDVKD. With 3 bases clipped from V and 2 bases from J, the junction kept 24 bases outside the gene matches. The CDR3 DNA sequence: TGTGCCACCAGTGATATTTGGGCTAGCGGGCCCCCAGACCCCAGGGACACAGATACGCAGTATTTT. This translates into CATSDIWASGPPDPRDTDTQYF.

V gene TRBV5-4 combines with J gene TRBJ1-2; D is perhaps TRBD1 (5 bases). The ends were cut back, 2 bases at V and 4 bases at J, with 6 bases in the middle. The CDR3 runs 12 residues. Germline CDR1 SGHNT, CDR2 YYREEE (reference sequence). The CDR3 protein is CASSLRGYGYTF. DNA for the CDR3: TGTGCCAGCAGCTTAAGGGGCTATGGCTACACCTTC.

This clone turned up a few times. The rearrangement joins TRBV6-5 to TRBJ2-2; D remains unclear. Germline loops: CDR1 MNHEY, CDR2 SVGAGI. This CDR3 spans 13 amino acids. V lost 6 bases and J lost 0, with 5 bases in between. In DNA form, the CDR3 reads TGTGCCAGCAGGGGCCCGAACACCGGGGAGCTGTTTTTT. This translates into CASRGPNTGELFF.

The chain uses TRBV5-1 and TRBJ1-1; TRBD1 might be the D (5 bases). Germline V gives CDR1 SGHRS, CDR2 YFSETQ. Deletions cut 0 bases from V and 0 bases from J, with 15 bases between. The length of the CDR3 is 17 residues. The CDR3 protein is CASSLDDSDIVNTEAFF. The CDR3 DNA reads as TGCGCCAGCAGCTTGGACGACAGCGACATAGTGAACACTGAAGCTTTCTTT. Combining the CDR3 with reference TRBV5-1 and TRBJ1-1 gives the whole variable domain KAGVTQTPRYLIKTRGQQVTLSCSPISGHRSVSWYQQTPGQGLQFLFEYFSETQRNKGNFPGRFSGRQFSNSRSEMNVSTLELGDSALYLCASSLDDSDIVNTEAFFGQGTRLTVV.

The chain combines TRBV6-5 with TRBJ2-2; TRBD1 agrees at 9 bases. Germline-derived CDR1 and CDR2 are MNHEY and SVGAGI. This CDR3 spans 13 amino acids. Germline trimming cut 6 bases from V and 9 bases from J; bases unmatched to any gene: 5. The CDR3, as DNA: TGTGCCAGCAGGGGGACAGGGTACTGGGAGCTGTTTTTT. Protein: CASRGTGYWELFF.

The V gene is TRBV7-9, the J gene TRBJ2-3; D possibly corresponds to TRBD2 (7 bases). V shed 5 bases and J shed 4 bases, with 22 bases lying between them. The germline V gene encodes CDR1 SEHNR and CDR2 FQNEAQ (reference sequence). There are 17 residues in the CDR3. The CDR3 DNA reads TGTGCCAGCAGCCCGCGGGGGACACCCAATCAGGCAGATACGCAGTATTTT. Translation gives CASSPRGTPNQADTQYF.

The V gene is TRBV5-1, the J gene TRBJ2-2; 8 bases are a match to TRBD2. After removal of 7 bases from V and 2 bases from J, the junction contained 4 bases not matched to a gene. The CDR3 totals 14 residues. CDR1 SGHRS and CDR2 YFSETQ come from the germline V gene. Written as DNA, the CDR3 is TGCGCCAGCGCCGGGACTAGAAACACCGGGGAGCTGTTTTTT. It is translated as CASAGTRNTGELFF. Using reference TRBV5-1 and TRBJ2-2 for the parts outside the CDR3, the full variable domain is KAGVTQTPRYLIKTRGQQVTLSCSPISGHRSVSWYQQTPGQGLQFLFEYFSETQRNKGNFPGRFSGRQFSNSRSEMNVSTLELGDSALYLCASAGTRNTGELFFGEGSRLTVL.

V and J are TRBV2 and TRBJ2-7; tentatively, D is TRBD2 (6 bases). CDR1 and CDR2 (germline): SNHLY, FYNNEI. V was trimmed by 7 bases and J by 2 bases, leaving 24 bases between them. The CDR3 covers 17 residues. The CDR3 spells CASKDGRGGRRPYEQYF. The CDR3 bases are TGTGCCAGCAAAGATGGGCGGGGCGGGCGCCGCCCCTACGAGCAGTACTTC.

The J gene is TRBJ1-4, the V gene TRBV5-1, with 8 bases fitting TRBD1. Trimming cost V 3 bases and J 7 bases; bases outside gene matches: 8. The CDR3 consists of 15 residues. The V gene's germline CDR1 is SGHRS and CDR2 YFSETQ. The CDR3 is CASSSDRGLGEKLFF. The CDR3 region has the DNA TGCGCCAGCAGCTCTGACAGGGGATTAGGTGAAAAACTGTTTTTT.

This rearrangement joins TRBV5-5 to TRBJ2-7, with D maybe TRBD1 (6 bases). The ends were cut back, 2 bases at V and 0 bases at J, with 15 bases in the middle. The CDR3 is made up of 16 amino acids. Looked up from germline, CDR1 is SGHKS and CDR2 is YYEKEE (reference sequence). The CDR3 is CASSFTGLPSSYEQYF. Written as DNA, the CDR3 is TGTGCCAGCAGCTTCACAGGGCTCCCAAGCTCCTACGAGCAGTACTTC.

The CDR3 reads CASSLGSFQTQYF. DNA for the CDR3: TGTGCCAGCAGTTTAGGTAGCTTCCAGACCCAGTACTTC. This rearrangement joins TRBV12-3 or TRBV12-4 to TRBJ2-5; unclear D gene. Trimming pared 1 base from V and 6 bases from J, leaving 9 bases between. This CDR3 is 13 amino acids long.

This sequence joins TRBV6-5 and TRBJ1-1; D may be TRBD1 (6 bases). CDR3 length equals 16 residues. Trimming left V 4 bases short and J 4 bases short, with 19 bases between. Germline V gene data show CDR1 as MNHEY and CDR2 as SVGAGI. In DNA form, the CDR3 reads TGTGCCAGCAGTTCTCGAAACAGGGAAGGAGGCACTGAAGCTTTCTTT. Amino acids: CASSSRNREGGTEAFF.

The CDR3 DNA is TGTGCCTGGAGCTCGGCCGGGACAGGGCTGGGTCAGCCCCAGCATTTT. Translated, it gives CAWSSAGTGLGQPQHF. This chain joins TRBV30 and TRBJ1-5; 9 bases agree with TRBD1. V gave up 3 bases and J gave up 6 bases; unmatched junction bases: 12. The CDR3 is 16 amino acids. Germline V lookup: CDR1 GTSNPN, CDR2 SVGIG (reference sequence).

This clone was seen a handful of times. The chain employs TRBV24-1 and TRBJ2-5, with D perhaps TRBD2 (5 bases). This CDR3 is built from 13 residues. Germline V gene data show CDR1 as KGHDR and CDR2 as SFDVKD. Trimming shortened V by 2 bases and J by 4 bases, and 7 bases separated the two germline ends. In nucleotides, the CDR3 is TGTGCCACCAGTGATTCGGGAATAGAGACCCAGTACTTC. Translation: CATSDSGIETQYF.

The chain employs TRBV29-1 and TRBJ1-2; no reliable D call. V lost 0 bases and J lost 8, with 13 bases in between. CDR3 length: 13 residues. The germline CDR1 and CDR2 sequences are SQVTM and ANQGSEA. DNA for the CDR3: TGCAGCGTTGAAGAGACCCGGATGGGCGGCTACACCTTC. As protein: CSVEETRMGGYTF.

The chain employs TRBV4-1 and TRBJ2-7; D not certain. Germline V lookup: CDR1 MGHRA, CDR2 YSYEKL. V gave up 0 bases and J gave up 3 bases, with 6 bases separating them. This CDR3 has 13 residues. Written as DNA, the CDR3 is TGCGCCAGCAGCCAAGAATCCGGCTACGAGCAGTACTTC. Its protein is CASSQESGYEQYF.

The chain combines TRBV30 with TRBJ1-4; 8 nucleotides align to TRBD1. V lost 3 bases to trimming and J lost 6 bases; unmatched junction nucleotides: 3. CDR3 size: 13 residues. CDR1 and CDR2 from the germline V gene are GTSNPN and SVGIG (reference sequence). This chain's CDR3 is CAWRQGAYEKLFF. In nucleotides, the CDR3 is TGTGCCTGGAGGCAGGGGGCCTATGAAAAACTGTTTTTT.

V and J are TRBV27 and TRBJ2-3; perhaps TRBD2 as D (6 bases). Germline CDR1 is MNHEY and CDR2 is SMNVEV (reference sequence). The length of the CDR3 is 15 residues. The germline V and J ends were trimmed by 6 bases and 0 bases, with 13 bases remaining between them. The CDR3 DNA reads TGTGCCAGCAGATACGACGGGGGAAGCACAGATACGCAGTATTTT. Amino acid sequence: CASRYDGGSTDTQYF.

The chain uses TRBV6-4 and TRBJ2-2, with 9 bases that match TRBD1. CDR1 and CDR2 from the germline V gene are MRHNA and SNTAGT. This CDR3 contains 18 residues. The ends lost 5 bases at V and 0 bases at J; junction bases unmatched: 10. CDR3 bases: TGTGCCAGCAGTTCCGGGACAGGGTACTCCGCGAACACCGGGGAGCTGTTTTTT. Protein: CASSSGTGYSANTGELFF.